These 11 T cell receptor beta chains were sequenced from one sample in a study of blood T cell repertoires in COVID-19 (dated by TCRdb to about 2020). Libraries were prepared through the immunoSEQ multiplex PCR assay. Here the immuneACCESS table is served through TCRdb, limited to in-frame sequences with V and J called. Missing clones are a known gap in these copies; in checked studies unresolved V genes cover under half, and the rest lacks a known reason. The sample table shows about 210,000 clones, and 85% are seen once. The ten biggest clones cover 15% to 20% of the sample. Sequencing input: PBMCs or T cells enriched from blood (not recorded which). The receptors come from a middle-aged man who had recovered from COVID-19.

This clone is a singleton in its sample. The V gene is TRBV4-2, the J gene TRBJ2-7; 7 positions agree with TRBD2. V was clipped by 3 bases and J by 2 bases; unmatched bases: 10. Germline V gene sequence: CDR1 LGHNA, CDR2 YNFKEQ. The CDR3 runs 16 residues. The CDR3 here is CASSQAGVAGAYEQYF. The CDR3 coding sequence is TGTGCCAGCAGCCAGGCCGGCGTAGCGGGTGCCTACGAGCAGTACTTC.

This sequence joins TRBV25-1 and TRBJ1-1, with D possibly matching TRBD1 (5 bases). Germline CDR1 reads MGHDK; CDR2 reads SYGVNS. With 8 bases removed from V and 8 bases from J, the gap between germline ends came to 12 bases. This CDR3 spans 11 amino acids. In nucleotides, the CDR3 is TGTGCCAGCCTAGGGGTCCAAGAAGCTTTCTTT. It is translated as CASLGVQEAFF.

This CDR3 reads CASSPRGQGMNTEAFF. The DNA of the CDR3 is TGTGCCAGCAGCCCGAGGGGACAGGGGATGAACACTGAAGCTTTCTTT. The chain combines TRBV11-3 with TRBJ1-1; 10 bases agree with TRBD1. With 5 bases clipped from V and 0 bases from J, the junction kept 6 bases outside the gene matches. CDR1 and CDR2 (germline): SGHNT, YENEEA. The length of the CDR3 is 16 residues.

J is TRBJ2-1 and V is TRBV4-3; 10 nucleotides agree with TRBD2. The CDR3 extends over 17 amino acids. Germline V gene data show CDR1 as LGHNA and CDR2 as YSLEER. Losses at the gene ends were 0 bases for V and 1 base for J; bases not matched to a gene: 3. CDR3 protein: CASSQDTSGISYNEQFF. The CDR3, as DNA: TGCGCCAGCAGCCAAGACACTAGCGGGATTTCCTACAATGAGCAGTTCTTC.

This chain joins TRBV6-5 and TRBJ2-1, with D tentatively TRBD2 (6 bases). The CDR3 has 14 amino acids. V lost 2 bases and J lost 7, with 12 bases in between. Germline CDR1 reads MNHEY; CDR2 reads SVGAGI. Here the CDR3 reads CASSYGTHSNEQFF. As DNA, the CDR3 is TGTGCCAGCAGTTACGGGACTCACTCTAATGAGCAGTTCTTC.

The V and J genes are TRBV5-8 and TRBJ1-1; tentative D call: TRBD1 (6 bases). CDR3 length: 13 residues. Per the germline V gene, CDR1 is SGHTS and CDR2 is YDEGEE. Trimming took 2 bases from V and 5 from J, leaving 10 bases between them. As DNA, the CDR3 is TGTGCCAGCAGCTTACAGGGCGGGACTGAAGCTTTCTTT. It encodes CASSLQGGTEAFF.

The CDR3 reads CASSRGSRASGSNEQYF. CDR3 sequence (DNA): TGTGCCAGCTCACGCGGAAGCCGGGCTAGCGGGAGTAACGAGCAGTACTTC. V is TRBV18 and J is TRBJ2-7; 10 bases fit TRBD2. Trimming removed 4 bases from V and 5 bases from J; junction bases left unmatched: 14. CDR3 length: 17 amino acids. Germline lookup yields CDR1 KGHSH and CDR2 LQKENI.

The V gene is TRBV16, the J gene TRBJ1-4; D is unresolved. V was trimmed by 1 base and J by 7 bases, leaving 4 bases between them. CDR3 length equals 12 residues. Germline CDR1 and CDR2: KGHSY and FQNENV. This CDR3 is CASSQLREKLFF. In nucleotides, the CDR3 is TGTGCCAGCAGCCAATTGCGTGAAAAACTGTTTTTT.

This sequence joins TRBV7-3 and TRBJ2-5; 8 nucleotides align to TRBD2. CDR3 size: 15 residues. Losses at the gene ends were 5 bases for V and 1 base for J; bases not matched to a gene: 6. Germline V lookup: CDR1 SGHTA, CDR2 FQGTGA. In DNA, the CDR3 is TGTGCCAGCAGCCCCAGCGGGGGCGGCCAAGAGACCCAGTACTTC. Its protein product is CASSPSGGGQETQYF.

V and J are TRBV3-1 (or the pseudogene TRBV3-2) and TRBJ1-1, with D perhaps matching TRBD1 (6 bases). The CDR3 contains 13 residues. Germline V gene data show CDR1 as LGHDT and CDR2 as YNNKEL (reference sequence). Trimming took off 1 base at V and 7 bases at J, with 10 bases between the two ends. The CDR3, as DNA: TGTGCCAGCAGCCAAGTTACAGGGCTTGAAGCTTTCTTT. This codes for CASSQVTGLEAFF.

The rearrangement links TRBV5-4 to TRBJ2-7; D possibly corresponds to TRBD1 (5 bases). The V end was cut by 3 bases, the J end by 1 base, with 11 bases between. The CDR3 has 14 amino acids. The germline V gene encodes CDR1 SGHNT and CDR2 YYREEE (reference sequence). CDR3 protein: CASSWGPESYEQYF. In nucleotides, the CDR3 is TGTGCCAGCAGCTGGGGCCCCGAATCCTACGAGCAGTACTTC.